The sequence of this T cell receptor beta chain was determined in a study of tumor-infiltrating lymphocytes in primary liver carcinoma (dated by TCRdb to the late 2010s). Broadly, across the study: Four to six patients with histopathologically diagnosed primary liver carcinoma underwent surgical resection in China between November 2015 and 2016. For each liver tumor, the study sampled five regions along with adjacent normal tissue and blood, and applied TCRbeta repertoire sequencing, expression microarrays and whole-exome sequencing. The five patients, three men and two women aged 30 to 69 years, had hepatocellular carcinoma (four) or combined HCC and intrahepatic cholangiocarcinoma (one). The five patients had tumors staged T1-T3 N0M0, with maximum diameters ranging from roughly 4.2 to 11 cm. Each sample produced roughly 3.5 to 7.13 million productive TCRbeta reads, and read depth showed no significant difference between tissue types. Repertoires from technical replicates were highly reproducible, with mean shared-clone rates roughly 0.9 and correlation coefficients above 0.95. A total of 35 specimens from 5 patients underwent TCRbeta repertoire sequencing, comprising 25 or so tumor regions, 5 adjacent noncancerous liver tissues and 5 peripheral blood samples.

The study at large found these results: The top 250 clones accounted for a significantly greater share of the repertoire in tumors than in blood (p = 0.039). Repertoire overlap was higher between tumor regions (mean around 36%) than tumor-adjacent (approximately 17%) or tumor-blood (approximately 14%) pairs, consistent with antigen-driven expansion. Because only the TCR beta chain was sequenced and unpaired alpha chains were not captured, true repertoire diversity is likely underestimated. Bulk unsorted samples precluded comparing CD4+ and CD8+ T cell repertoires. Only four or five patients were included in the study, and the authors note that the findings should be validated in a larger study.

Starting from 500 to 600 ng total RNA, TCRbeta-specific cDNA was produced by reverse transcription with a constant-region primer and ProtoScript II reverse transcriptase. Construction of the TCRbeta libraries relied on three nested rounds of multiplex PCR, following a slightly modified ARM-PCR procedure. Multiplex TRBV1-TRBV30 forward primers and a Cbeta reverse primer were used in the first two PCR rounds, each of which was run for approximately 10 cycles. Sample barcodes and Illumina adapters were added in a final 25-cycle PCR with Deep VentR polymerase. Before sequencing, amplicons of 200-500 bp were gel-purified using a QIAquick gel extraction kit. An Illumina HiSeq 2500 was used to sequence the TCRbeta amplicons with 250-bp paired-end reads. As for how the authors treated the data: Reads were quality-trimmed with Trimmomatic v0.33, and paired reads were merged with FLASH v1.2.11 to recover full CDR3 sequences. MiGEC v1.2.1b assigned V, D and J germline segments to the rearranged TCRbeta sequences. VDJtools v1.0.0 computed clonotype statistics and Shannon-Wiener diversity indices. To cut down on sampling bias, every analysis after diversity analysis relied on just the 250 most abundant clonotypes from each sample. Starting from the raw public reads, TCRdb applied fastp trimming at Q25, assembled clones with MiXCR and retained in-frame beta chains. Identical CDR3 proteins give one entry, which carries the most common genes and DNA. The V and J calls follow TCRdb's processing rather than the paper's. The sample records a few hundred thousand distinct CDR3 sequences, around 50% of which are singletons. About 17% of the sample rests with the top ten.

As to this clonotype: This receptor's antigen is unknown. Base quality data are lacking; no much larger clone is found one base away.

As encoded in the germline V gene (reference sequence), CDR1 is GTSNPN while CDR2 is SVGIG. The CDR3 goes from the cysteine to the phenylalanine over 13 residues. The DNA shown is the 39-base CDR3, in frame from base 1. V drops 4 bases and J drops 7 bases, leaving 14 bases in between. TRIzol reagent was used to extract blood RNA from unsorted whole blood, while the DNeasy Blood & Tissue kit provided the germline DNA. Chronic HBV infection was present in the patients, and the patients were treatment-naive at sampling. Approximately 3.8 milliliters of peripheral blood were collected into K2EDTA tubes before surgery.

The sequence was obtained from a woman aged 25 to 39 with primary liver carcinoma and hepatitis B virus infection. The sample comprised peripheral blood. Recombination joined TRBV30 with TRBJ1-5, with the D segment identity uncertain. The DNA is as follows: TGTGCCTGGACTCGGCAAATTGGGCAGCCCCAGCATTTT. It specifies CAWTRQIGQPQHF.